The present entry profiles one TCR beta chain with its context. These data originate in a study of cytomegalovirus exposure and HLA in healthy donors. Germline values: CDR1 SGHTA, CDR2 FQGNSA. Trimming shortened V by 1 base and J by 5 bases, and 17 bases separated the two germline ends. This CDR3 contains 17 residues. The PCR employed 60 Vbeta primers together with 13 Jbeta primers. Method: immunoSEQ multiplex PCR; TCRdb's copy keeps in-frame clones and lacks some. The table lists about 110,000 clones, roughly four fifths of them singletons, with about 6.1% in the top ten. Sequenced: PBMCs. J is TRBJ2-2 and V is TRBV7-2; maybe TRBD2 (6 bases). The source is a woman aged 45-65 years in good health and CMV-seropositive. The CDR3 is CASSLERARTGTGELFF. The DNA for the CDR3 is TGTGCCAGCAGCTTAGAGCGGGCCCGAACGGGAACCGGGGAGCTGTTTTTT.